One and the same sample provided the 20 T cell receptor beta chains below, sequenced in a study of blood T cell repertoires in COVID-19. Some clones are missing from TCRdb's copy, which holds only in-frame ones; the method was immunoSEQ multiplex PCR. This table holds roughly 140,000 clones, just under 90% found once. Sequenced sample: peripheral blood. These receptors all come from a woman between 40 and 50 years old with acute or convalescent COVID-19.

The J gene is TRBJ1-1, the V gene TRBV2, with 10 bases lining up with TRBD1. This CDR3 is built from 17 residues. Germline V gives CDR1 SNHLY, CDR2 FYNNEI. J was trimmed by 0 bases and V by 10 bases; bases with no gene match: 14. The CDR3 is CAIEKAGTGALNTEAFF. The DNA for the CDR3 is TGTGCCATCGAGAAGGCCGGGACAGGGGCCCTGAACACTGAAGCTTTCTTT.

V and J are TRBV9 and TRBJ2-3; D is unresolved. V gave up 0 bases and J gave up 3 bases, with 11 bases separating them. Germline CDR1 is SGDLS and CDR2 is YYNGEE. CDR3 length: 15 amino acids. CDR3 loop: CASSVAGPRTDTQYF. The CDR3 DNA reads TGTGCCAGCAGCGTAGCTGGGCCCCGTACAGATACGCAGTATTTT.

The chain uses TRBV5-1 and TRBJ2-3; a possible D gene is TRBD2 (6 bases). Germline assignment: CDR1 SGHRS and CDR2 YFSETQ. This CDR3 has 14 residues. V was trimmed by 1 base and J by 2 bases, leaving 8 bases between them. CDR3 loop: CASSLRGNTDTQYF. CDR3 bases: TGCGCCAGCAGCTTGCGCGGGAACACAGATACGCAGTATTTT.

The chain couples TRBV7-7 to TRBJ2-3, with 8 nucleotides matching TRBD2. Germline CDR1 and CDR2: SSHAT and FNYEAQ (reference sequence). V dropped 5 bases and J dropped 3; count of bases not matched to a gene: 10. This CDR3 spans 16 amino acids. The CDR3 here is CASSARGSGGTDTQYF. Written as DNA, the CDR3 is TGTGCCAGCAGCGCCCGGGGGAGCGGGGGAACAGATACGCAGTATTTT.

The chain has TRBV6-1 and TRBJ2-5, with 8 bases lining up with TRBD2. Germline V gives CDR1 MNHNS, CDR2 SASEGT. V lost 1 base, J lost 5 bases, and 12 bases stayed unmatched. The CDR3 length is 17 residues. In DNA, the CDR3 is TGTGCCAGCAGTGAAGTTGGCGGGGGGTCCAGCTGGGAGACCCAGTACTTC. It yields the protein CASSEVGGGSSWETQYF.

J is TRBJ1-2 and V is TRBV7-3; 9 nucleotides align to TRBD1. Germline V gives CDR1 SGHTA, CDR2 FQGTGA. V lost 4 bases to trimming and J lost 4 bases; unmatched junction nucleotides: 7. This CDR3 is 15 amino acids long. CDR3 coding DNA: TGTGCCAGCAGCTGGGACAGGGACGGACTCTATGGCTACACCTTC. Translation gives CASSWDRDGLYGYTF.

V and J are TRBV5-4 and TRBJ2-7; D is possibly TRBD2 (6 bases). The germline V gene has CDR1 SGHNT and CDR2 YYREEE (reference sequence). The CDR3 spans 14 residues. The ends were cut back, 5 bases at V and 0 bases at J, with 12 bases in the middle. The CDR3 region has the DNA TGTGCCAGCAGTTTCGGGAGCTTCTCCTACGAGCAGTACTTC. Translation: CASSFGSFSYEQYF. The whole variable domain, remainder taken from reference TRBV5-4 and TRBJ2-7, is ETGVTQSPTHLIKTRGQQVTLRCSSQSGHNTVSWYQQALGQGPQFIFQYYREEENGRGNFPPRFSGLQFPNYSSELNVNALELDDSALYLCASSFGSFSYEQYFGPGTRLTVT.

The rearrangement uses TRBV5-8 and TRBJ1-1; TRBD1 agrees at 7 bases. The CDR3 loop spans 14 amino acids. Germline V gene lookup returns CDR1 SGHTS and CDR2 YDEGEE. The ends lost 4 bases at V and 7 bases at J; junction bases unmatched: 10. CDR3 bases: TGTGCCAGCAGCCCGCGAAGGGGGCGCTTTGAAGCTTTCTTT. Amino acid sequence: CASSPRRGRFEAFF. Full variable domain (rest looked up from reference TRBV5-8 and TRBJ1-1): EAGVTQSPTHLIKTRGQQATLRCSPISGHTSVYWYQQALGLGLQFLLWYDEGEERNRGNFPPRFSGRQFPNYSSELNVNALELEDSALYLCASSPRRGRFEAFFGQGTRLTVV.

This clone was counted once. This rearrangement joins TRBV27 to TRBJ2-7, with D perhaps TRBD2 (6 bases). Trimming shortened V by 4 bases and J by 0 bases, and 13 bases separated the two germline ends. CDR1 and CDR2 from the germline V gene are MNHEY and SMNVEV (reference sequence). There are 15 residues in the CDR3. The CDR3 sequence: CASSYGAGSSYEQYF. DNA of the CDR3: TGTGCCAGCAGTTATGGCGCGGGAAGCTCCTACGAGCAGTACTTC.

V and J are TRBV24-1 and TRBJ2-1, with 10 bases that match TRBD2. Germline V gene sequence: CDR1 KGHDR, CDR2 SFDVKD. Trimming cost V 12 bases and J 0 bases; bases outside gene matches: 13. CDR3 length: 17 residues. CDR3 in DNA: TGTGCCCATTGGACTAGCGGCGCCTCGAGCTCCTACAATGAGCAGTTCTTC. Translating gives CAHWTSGASSSYNEQFF.

This chain uses TRBV18 with TRBJ2-5; D uncertain. V lost 3 bases and J lost 3, with 20 bases in between. The CDR3 loop spans 17 amino acids. Germline V gene data show CDR1 as KGHSH and CDR2 as LQKENI. Here the CDR3 DNA reads TGTGCCAGCTCACCTTTCGCCCTAGGCTCCAGTAAAGAGACCCAGTACTTC. Translating gives CASSPFALGSSKETQYF.

The gene calls are TRBV5-1 and TRBJ2-1; D ambiguous. V dropped 2 bases and J dropped 6 bases, with 12 bases sitting between them. The CDR3 runs to 14 residues. Germline V lookup: CDR1 SGHRS, CDR2 YFSETQ. The CDR3 DNA is TGCGCCAGCAGCTTAGAACAGATCCCCAATGAGCAGTTCTTC. The encoded protein is CASSLEQIPNEQFF.

This clone was found once. This chain uses TRBV21-1 with TRBJ2-1; whether TRBD1, the table's D call, matches the DNA was not checked. TRBV21-1 is noted as a pseudogene. The CDR3 consists of 16 residues. In DNA, the CDR3 is TGTGCCAGCAGCACTGACCCTCAGACAGGCGAGAATGAGCAGTTCTTC. Translation: CASSTDPQTGENEQFF.

The chain is built from TRBV7-2 and TRBJ2-4; weak D call: TRBD2 (6 bases). The CDR3 is 15 residues long. Germline CDR1 is SGHTA and CDR2 is FQGNSA. V lost 1 base, J lost 7 bases, and 14 bases lay in between. The CDR3 sequence: CASSLEEGVGNIQYF. For the CDR3, the DNA is TGTGCCAGCAGCTTAGAGGAGGGCGTTGGGAACATTCAGTACTTC.

The count of this clone is one. The rearrangement joins TRBV7-2 to TRBJ2-5; 9 nucleotides align to TRBD2. The J segment lost 1 base and the V segment lost 6 bases, leaving 6 bases of the junction unmatched. The CDR3 totals 15 residues. Germline values: CDR1 SGHTA, CDR2 FQGNSA. The CDR3 coding sequence is TGTGCCAGCAGGAGACTAGCGGCCCCCCAAGAGACCCAGTACTTC. Its protein product is CASRRLAAPQETQYF.

The CDR3 region is CASSLGARGSDSPLHF. CDR3 DNA: TGTGCCAGCAGCTTAGGGGCCCGGGGTTCTGACTCACCCCTCCACTTT. This chain uses TRBV7-9 with TRBJ1-6; D is unresolved. The CDR3 contains 16 residues. Germline V gives CDR1 SEHNR, CDR2 FQNEAQ (reference sequence). The V gene lost 1 base and the J gene lost 10 bases, with 17 bases spanning the gap.

This clone was recorded only once. Other DNA sequences of this sample code for an identical CDR3. The chain uses TRBV7-2 and TRBJ2-5; TRBD2 agrees at 9 bases. Unmatched junction bases numbered 2, after V lost 1 base and J lost 2 bases. The CDR3 sequence is 15 residues long. CDR1 and CDR2 (germline): SGHTA, FQGNSA. The CDR3 sequence: CASSLGLAGQETQYF. CDR3 bases: TGTGCCAGCAGCTTAGGTCTAGCGGGGCAAGAGACCCAGTACTTC.

The CDR3 sequence is CASSGQATNNYGYTF. Here the CDR3 DNA reads TGTGCCAGCAGTGGACAGGCGACTAATAACTATGGCTACACCTTC. The chain has TRBV7-2 and TRBJ1-2; 7 nucleotides match TRBD1. CDR1 is SGHTA, CDR2 FQGNSA, per germline. V trimming: 6 bases; J trimming: 1 base; junction bases outside the gene matches: 8. The CDR3 runs 15 residues.

The chain links TRBV11-2 to TRBJ2-1, with 8 bases lining up with TRBD1. The germline gives CDR1 SGHAT, CDR2 FQNNGV. J gave up 2 bases and V 5 bases, and 8 bases lay outside the gene matches. This CDR3 region has 16 residues. The DNA for the CDR3 is TGTGCCAGCAGCACCTTGTCAGGGGGCACCTACAATGAGCAGTTCTTC. This gives the protein CASSTLSGGTYNEQFF.

The chain joins TRBV7-2 to TRBJ2-7; TRBD2 matches 8 bases. V dropped 2 bases and J dropped 5; count of bases not matched to a gene: 8. Germline loops: CDR1 SGHTA, CDR2 FQGNSA. CDR3 size: 15 residues. CDR3 residues: CASSLQGAGVDEQYF. The CDR3 DNA reads as TGTGCCAGCAGCTTACAAGGAGCGGGAGTAGACGAGCAGTACTTC.